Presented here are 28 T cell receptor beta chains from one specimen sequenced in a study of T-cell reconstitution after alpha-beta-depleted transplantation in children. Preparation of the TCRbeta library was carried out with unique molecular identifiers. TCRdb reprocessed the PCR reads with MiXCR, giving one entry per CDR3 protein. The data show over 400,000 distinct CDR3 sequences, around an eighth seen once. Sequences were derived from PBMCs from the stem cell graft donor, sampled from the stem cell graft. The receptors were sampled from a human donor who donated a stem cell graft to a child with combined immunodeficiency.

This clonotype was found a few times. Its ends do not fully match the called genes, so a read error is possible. Here the CDR3 reads CASSEDYEQYF. The CDR3 nucleotides are TGTGCCAGCAGCGAAGACTACGAGCAGTACTTC. The chain links TRBV14 to TRBJ2-7; D unclear. The CDR3 has 11 amino acids. Germline V gene sequence: CDR1 SGHDN, CDR2 FVKESK.

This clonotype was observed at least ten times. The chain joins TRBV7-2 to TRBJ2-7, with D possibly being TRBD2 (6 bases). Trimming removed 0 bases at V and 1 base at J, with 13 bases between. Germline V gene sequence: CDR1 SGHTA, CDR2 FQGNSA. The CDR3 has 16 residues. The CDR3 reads CASSLASGSRSYEQYF. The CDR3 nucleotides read TGTGCCAGCAGCTTAGCTAGCGGATCAAGATCCTACGAGCAGTACTTC.

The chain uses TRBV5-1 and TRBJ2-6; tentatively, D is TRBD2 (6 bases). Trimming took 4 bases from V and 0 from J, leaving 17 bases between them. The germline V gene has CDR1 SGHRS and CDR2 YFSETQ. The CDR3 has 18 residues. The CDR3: CASSVEGRIHSGANVLTF. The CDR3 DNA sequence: TGCGCCAGCAGCGTGGAGGGACGGATTCACTCTGGGGCCAACGTCCTGACTTTC.

The CDR3 coding sequence is TGCAGCGTTGAGGGGGCGGGGGGCGGCTACGAGCAGTACTTC. Its translation is CSVEGAGGGYEQYF. The J gene is TRBJ2-7, the V gene TRBV29-1, with TRBD2 identical over 8 bases. The CDR3 spans 14 residues. Germline V gene data show CDR1 as SQVTM and CDR2 as ANQGSEA. Losses at the gene ends were 3 bases for V and 3 bases for J; bases not matched to a gene: 7.

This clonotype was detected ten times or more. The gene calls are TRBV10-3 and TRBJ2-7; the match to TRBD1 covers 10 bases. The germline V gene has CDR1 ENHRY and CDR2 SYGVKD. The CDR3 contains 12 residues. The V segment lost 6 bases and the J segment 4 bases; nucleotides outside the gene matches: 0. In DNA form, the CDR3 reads TGTGCCATCAGGGACAGGGGGTACGAGCAGTACTTC. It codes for CAIRDRGYEQYF.

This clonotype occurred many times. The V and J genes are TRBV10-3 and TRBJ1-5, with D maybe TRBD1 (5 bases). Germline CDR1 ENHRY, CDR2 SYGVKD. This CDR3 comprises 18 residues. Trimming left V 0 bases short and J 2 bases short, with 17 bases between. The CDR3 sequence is CAISESVRTGLGNQPQHF. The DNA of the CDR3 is TGTGCCATCAGTGAGTCGGTCCGGACGGGACTGGGCAATCAGCCCCAGCATTTT.

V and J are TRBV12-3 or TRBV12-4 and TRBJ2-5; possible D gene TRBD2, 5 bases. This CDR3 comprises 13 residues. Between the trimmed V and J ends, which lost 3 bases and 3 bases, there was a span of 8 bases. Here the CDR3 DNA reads TGTGCCAGCAGTTTCGGACTGAAAGAGACCCAGTACTTC. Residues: CASSFGLKETQYF.

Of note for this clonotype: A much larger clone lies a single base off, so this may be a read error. The CDR3 loop is CSATTSGRSNEQFF. The CDR3 DNA reads as TGCAGTGCTACAACTAGCGGGAGATCCAATGAGCAGTTCTTC. The chain carries TRBV20-1 and TRBJ2-1; 11 nucleotides agree with TRBD2. The CDR3 loop spans 14 amino acids. V was clipped by 4 bases and J by 6 bases; unmatched bases: 5. In germline, CDR1 is DFQATT, CDR2 SNEGSKA (reference sequence).

The CDR3 loop is CASSLFGHEQYF. The CDR3 DNA reads TGTGCCAGCAGCTTATTCGGTCACGAGCAGTACTTC. This sequence joins TRBV7-2 and TRBJ2-7; no firm D call. The germline V gene encodes CDR1 SGHTA and CDR2 FQGNSA. V was trimmed by 2 bases and J by 5 bases, leaving 7 bases between them. This CDR3 is 12 amino acids long.

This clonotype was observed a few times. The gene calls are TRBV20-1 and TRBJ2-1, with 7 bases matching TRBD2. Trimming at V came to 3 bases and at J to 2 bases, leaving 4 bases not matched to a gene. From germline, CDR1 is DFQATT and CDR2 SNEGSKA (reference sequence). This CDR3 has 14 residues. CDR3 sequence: CSASGRFTYNEQFF. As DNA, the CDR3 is TGCAGTGCTAGCGGGAGGTTCACCTACAATGAGCAGTTCTTC.

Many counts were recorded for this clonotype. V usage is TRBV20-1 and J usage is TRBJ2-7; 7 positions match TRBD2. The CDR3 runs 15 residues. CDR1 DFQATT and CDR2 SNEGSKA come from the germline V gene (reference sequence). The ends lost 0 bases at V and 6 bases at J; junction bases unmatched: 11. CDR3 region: CSARDLWWEGSEQYF. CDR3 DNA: TGCAGTGCTAGAGATCTTTGGTGGGAGGGCAGCGAGCAGTACTTC.

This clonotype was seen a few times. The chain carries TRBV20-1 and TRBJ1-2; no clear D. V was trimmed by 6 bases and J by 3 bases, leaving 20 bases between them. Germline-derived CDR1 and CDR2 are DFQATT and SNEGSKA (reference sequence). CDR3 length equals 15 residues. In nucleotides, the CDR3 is TGCAGTGCCACCAGTGGTGGCAGGCCTCACTATGGCTACACCTTC. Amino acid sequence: CSATSGGRPHYGYTF.

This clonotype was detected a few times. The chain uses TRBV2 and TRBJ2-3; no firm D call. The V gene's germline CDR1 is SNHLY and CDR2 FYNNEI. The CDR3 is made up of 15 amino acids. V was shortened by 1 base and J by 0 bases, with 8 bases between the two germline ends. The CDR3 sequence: CASSEEMLSTDTQYF. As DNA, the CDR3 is TGTGCCAGCAGTGAAGAGATGCTTAGCACAGATACGCAGTATTTT. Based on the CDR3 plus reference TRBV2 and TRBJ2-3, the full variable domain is EPEVTQTPSHQVTQMGQEVILRCVPISNHLYFYWYRQILGQKVEFLVSFYNNEISEKSEIFDDQFSVERPDGSNFTLKIRSTKLEDSAMYFCASSEEMLSTDTQYFGPGTRLTVL.

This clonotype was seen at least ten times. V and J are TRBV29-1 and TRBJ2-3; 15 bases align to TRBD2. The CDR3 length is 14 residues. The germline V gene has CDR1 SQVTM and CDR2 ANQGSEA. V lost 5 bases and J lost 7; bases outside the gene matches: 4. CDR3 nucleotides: TGCAGCGTTTGGACTAGCGGGGGGGTTTATACGCAGTATTTT. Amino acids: CSVWTSGGVYTQYF.

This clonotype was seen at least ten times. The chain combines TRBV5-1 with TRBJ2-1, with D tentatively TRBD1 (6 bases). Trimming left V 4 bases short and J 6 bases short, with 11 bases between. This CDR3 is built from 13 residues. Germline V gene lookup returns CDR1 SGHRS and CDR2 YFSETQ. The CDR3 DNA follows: TGCGCCAGCAGCACAACAGGGTTCAATGAGCAGTTCTTC. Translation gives CASSTTGFNEQFF. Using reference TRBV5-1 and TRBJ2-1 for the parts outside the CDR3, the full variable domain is KAGVTQTPRYLIKTRGQQVTLSCSPISGHRSVSWYQQTPGQGLQFLFEYFSETQRNKGNFPGRFSGRQFSNSRSEMNVSTLELGDSALYLCASSTTGFNEQFFGPGTRLTVL.

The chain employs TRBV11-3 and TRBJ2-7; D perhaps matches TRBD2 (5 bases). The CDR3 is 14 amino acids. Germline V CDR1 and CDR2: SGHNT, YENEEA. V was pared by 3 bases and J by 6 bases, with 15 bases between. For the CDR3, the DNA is TGTGCCAGCAGCTTGTCCGCAGAGGGTAGCGAGCAGTACTTC. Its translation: CASSLSAEGSEQYF.

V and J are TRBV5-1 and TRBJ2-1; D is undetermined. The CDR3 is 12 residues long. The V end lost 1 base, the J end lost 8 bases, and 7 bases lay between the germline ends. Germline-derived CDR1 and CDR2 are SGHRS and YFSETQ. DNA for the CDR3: TGCGCCAGCAGCTTGTCTAAGCATGAGCAGTTCTTC. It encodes CASSLSKHEQFF.

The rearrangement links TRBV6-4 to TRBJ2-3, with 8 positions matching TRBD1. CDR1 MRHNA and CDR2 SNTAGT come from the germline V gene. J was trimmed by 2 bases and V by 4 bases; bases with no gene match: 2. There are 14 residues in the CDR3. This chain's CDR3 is CASSARGPTDTQYF. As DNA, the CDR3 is TGTGCCAGCAGTGCCAGGGGGCCCACAGATACGCAGTATTTT.

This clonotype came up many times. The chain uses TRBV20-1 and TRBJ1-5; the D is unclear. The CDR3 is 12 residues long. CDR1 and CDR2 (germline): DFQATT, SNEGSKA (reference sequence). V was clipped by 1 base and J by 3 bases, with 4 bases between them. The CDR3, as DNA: TGCAGTGCTAGAGTGTACAATCAGCCCCAGCATTTT. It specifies CSARVYNQPQHF.

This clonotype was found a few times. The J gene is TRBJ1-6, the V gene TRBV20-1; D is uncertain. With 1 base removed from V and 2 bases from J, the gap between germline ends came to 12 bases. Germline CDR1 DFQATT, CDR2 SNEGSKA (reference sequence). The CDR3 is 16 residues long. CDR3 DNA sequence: TGCAGTGCTAGAGGTGGCCCCGGTGCCTATAATTCACCCCTCCACTTT. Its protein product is CSARGGPGAYNSPLHF.

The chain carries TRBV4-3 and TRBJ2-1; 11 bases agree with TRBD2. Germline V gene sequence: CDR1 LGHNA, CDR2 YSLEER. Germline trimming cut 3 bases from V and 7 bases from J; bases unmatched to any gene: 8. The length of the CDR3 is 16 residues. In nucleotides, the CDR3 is TGCGCCAGCAGCCAGGACTTAGCGGGAGGGCGGAATGAGCAGTTCTTC. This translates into CASSQDLAGGRNEQFF.

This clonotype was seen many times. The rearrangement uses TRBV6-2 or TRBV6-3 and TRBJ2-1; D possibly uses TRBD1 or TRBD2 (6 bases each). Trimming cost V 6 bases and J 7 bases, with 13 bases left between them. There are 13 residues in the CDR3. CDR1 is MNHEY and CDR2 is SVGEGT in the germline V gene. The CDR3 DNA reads TGTGCCAGCAGACAGGGAGGATTTAATGAGCAGTTCTTC. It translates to CASRQGGFNEQFF.

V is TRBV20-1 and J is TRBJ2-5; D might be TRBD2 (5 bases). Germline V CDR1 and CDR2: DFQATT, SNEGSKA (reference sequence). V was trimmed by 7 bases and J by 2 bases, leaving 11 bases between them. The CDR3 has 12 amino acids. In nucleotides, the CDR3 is TGCAGTGTATCGGACTGGCAAGAGACCCAGTACTTC. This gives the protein CSVSDWQETQYF.

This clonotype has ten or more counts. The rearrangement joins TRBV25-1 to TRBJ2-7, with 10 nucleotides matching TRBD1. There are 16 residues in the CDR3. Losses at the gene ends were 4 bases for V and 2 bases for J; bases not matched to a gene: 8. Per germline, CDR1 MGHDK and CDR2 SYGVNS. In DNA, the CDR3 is TGTGCCAGCAGTGGCCGGCGAGGGACAGGGGCCTACGAGCAGTACTTC. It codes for CASSGRRGTGAYEQYF.

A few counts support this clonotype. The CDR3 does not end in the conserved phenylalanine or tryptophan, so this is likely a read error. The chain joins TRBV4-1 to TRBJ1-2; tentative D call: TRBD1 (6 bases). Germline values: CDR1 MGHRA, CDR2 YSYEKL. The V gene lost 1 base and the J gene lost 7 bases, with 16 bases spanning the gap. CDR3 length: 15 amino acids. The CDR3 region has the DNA TGCGCCAGCAGCCAAGTCTCAGGGGACTATTCTGGCTACACCTAC. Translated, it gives CASSQVSGDYSGYTY.

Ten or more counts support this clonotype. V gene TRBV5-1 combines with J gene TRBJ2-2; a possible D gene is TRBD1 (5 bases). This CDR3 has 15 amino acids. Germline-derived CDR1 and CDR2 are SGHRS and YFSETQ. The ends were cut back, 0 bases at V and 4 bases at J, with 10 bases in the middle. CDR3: CASSLEAGITGELFF. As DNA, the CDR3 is TGCGCCAGCAGCTTGGAGGCAGGGATCACCGGGGAGCTGTTTTTT.

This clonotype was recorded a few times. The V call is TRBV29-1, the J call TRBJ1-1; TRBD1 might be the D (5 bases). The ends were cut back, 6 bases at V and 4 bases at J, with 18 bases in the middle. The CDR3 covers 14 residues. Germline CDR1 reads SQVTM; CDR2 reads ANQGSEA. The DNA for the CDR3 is TGCAGCGTAAGCCGGGGCCCTGGGGGCACTGAAGCTTTCTTT. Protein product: CSVSRGPGGTEAFF.

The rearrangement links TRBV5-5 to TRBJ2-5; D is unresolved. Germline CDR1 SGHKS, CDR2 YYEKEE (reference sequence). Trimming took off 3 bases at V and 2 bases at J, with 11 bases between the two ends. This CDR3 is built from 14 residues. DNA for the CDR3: TGTGCCAGCAGCTCGGCGTATCTTCAAGAGACCCAGTACTTC. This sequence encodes CASSSAYLQETQYF.